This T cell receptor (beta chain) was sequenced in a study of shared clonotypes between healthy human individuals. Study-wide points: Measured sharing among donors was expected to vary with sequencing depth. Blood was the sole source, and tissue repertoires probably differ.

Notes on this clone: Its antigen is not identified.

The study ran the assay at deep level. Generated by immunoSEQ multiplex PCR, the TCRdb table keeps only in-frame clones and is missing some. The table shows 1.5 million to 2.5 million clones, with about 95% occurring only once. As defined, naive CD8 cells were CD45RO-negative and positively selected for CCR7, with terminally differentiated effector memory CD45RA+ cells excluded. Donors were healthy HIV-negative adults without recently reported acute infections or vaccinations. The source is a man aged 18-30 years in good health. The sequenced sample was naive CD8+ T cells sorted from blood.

The CDR3 spells CASSWATKRSLVVPVETQYF. DNA of the CDR3: TGCGCCAGCAGCTGGGCCACCAAAAGATCCCTGGTAGTCCCTGTGGAGACCCAGTACTTC. This chain joins TRBV5-1 and TRBJ2-5; no clear D gene. V lost 3 bases to trimming and J lost 5 bases, with 32 bases between them. This CDR3 contains 20 residues. The germline gives CDR1 SGHRS, CDR2 YFSETQ.